This T cell receptor beta chain was identified during a study of a mutant IDH1 vaccine in newly diagnosed glioma. Looked up from germline, CDR1 is LNHNV and CDR2 is YYDKDF (reference sequence). V lost 0 bases and J 7 bases, leaving 9 bases between the germline ends. This CDR3 has 13 amino acids. Details on this clone: Its antigen is currently unknown.

The method was immunoSEQ multiplex PCR; TCRdb's version includes in-frame clones alone and lacks a portion of them. The sample consists of roughly 70,000 clones, over 70% of them appearing once. Time point reported: week 23, last vaccination. What each vaccine dose contained was 300 ug of mutant IDH1 20-mer peptide, accompanied by topical imiquimod. The rearrangement links TRBV15 to TRBJ1-1; TRBD1 is a possible D gene (5 bases). The sample here was PBMCs, taken from a glioma patient whose treatment included an IDH1 peptide vaccine. The sequence was obtained from a young man with glioma. DNA for the CDR3: TGTGCCACCAGCAGAGATAGGGGAAGTGAAGCTTTCTTT. Amino acids: CATSRDRGSEAFF.